Following are 13 T cell receptor beta chains from one sample sequenced in a study of kidney transplant recipient with SARS-CoV-2 infection. TCRdb independently ran MiXCR on the reads; one entry per CDR3 protein. The table records some 220,000 distinct CDR3 sequences, more than 25% of them present only once. Sequencing was performed on a blood sample, taken at baseline and on day 111 from a kidney transplant recipient. The receptor set was obtained from a male patient aged 25-45 years who had COVID-19 and was a kidney transplant recipient. The graft donor may account for some of the T cells.

Comment on this clonotype: A clone one base away is much larger, so this may be a read error. The CDR3 bases are TGTGCCAGCAGCTCTAGGCCCGGGACAGGAGTTTACGTGCAGTACTTC. Translated: CASSSRPGTGVYVQYF. The chain recombines TRBV27 with TRBJ2-5; 8 nucleotides match TRBD1. From germline, CDR1 is MNHEY and CDR2 SMNVEV (reference sequence). The ends lost 6 bases at V and 11 bases at J; junction bases unmatched: 20. This CDR3 region has 16 residues.

This clonotype was seen a few times. The genes are TRBV7-9 and TRBJ2-1, with D perhaps being TRBD1 or TRBD2 (5 bases each). V shed 5 bases and J shed 10 bases, with 12 bases lying between them. The CDR3 totals 12 residues. Germline V lookup: CDR1 SEHNR, CDR2 FQNEAQ (reference sequence). The CDR3 here is CASSPRGEEQFF. DNA for the CDR3: TGTGCCAGCAGCCCAAGAGGGGAGGAGCAGTTCTTC. Variable domain in full (rest from reference TRBV7-9 and TRBJ2-1): DTGVSQNPRHKITKRGQNVTFRCDPISEHNRLYWYRQTLGQGPEFLTYFQNEAQLEKSRLLSDRFSAERPKGSFSTLEIQRTEQGDSAMYLCASSPRGEEQFFGPGTRLTVL.

V is TRBV5-8 and J is TRBJ2-1; D remains ambiguous. The CDR3 totals 16 residues. Per germline, CDR1 SGHTS and CDR2 YDEGEE. V lost 0 bases, J lost 0 bases, and 10 bases lay in between. The CDR3 region has the DNA TGTGCCAGCAGCTTGGGGGTGTCCCGCTCCTACAATGAGCAGTTCTTC. Amino acids: CASSLGVSRSYNEQFF.

Comment on this clonotype: This may be a read error, as it is one base from a much larger clone. This chain connects TRBV6-5 to TRBJ2-4; D is uncertain. Germline CDR1 reads MNHEY; CDR2 reads SVGAGI. V shed 0 bases and J shed 2 bases, with 5 bases lying between them. The CDR3 extends over 14 amino acids. The CDR3 sequence: CASSYSGPKNIQYF. The CDR3 DNA is TGTGCCAGCAGTTACTCGGGCCCCAAAAACATTCAGTACTTC.

This clonotype was counted a few times. With a much larger clone just one base away, this may be a read error. J is TRBJ1-2 and V is TRBV9; D gene ambiguous. V gave up 7 bases and J gave up 4 bases, with 23 bases separating them. The CDR3 totals 16 residues. The germline V gene has CDR1 SGDLS and CDR2 YYNGEE. CDR3 bases: TGTGCCAGCCGGGAGACGTACTCAAGAAAGACCTATGGCTACACCTTC. It is translated as CASRETYSRKTYGYTF.

This clonotype came up many times. The rearrangement links TRBV5-4 to TRBJ2-7, with 10 bases that match TRBD1. The CDR3 has 13 residues. Trimming cost V 4 bases and J 5 bases; bases outside gene matches: 3. CDR1 and CDR2 from the germline V gene are SGHNT and YYREEE (reference sequence). In DNA form, the CDR3 reads TGTGCCAGCAGCCGGACAGGGGGGAACGAGCAGTACTTC. It translates to CASSRTGGNEQYF.

This clonotype has a single count. Being one base from a much bigger clone, this may be a read error. DNA of the CDR3: TGTGCCAGCAGCATAGTCGCGGTCGCTAGAAAGACCTATGGCTACACCTTC. It codes for CASSIVAVARKTYGYTF. V usage is TRBV16 and J usage is TRBJ1-2; no clear D gene. Germline V gene lookup returns CDR1 KGHSY and CDR2 FQNENV. CDR3 length: 17 residues. V was pared by 5 bases and J by 4 bases, with 23 bases between.

This clonotype was recorded many times. The chain is built from TRBV4-3 and TRBJ2-2, with D possibly matching TRBD1 (6 bases). CDR3 length: 16 amino acids. The V gene lost 0 bases and the J gene lost 5 bases, with 13 bases spanning the gap. Germline V lookup: CDR1 LGHNA, CDR2 YSLEER. The chain's CDR3 is CASSQDNRVLTGELFF. The CDR3 nucleotides read TGCGCCAGCAGCCAAGATAACAGGGTTTTGACCGGGGAGCTGTTTTTT.

Comment on this clonotype: A much more abundant neighbour one base away suggests this may be a read error. This rearrangement joins TRBV12-3 or TRBV12-4 to TRBJ2-4; TRBD2 aligns across 12 bases. The CDR3 length is 14 residues. The V gene end was trimmed by 6 bases and the J gene end by 13 bases; junction bases not matched to a gene: 10. CDR3 bases: TGTGCCAGCAGGCCTAGCGGGAGGGCGGGAGAGCAGTACTTC. It specifies CASRPSGRAGEQYF.

As concerns this clonotype: A single base separates this from a much larger clone, so it may be a read error. The gene calls are TRBV6-6 and TRBJ1-1; D unresolved. Germline lookup yields CDR1 MNHNY and CDR2 SVGAGI (reference sequence). The CDR3 length is 14 residues. Trimming shortened V by 10 bases and J by 7 bases, and 22 bases separated the two germline ends. Here the CDR3 DNA reads TGTGCCACAGGTATGGGGATACGGGATTTTGAAGCTTTCTTT. Encoded protein: CATGMGIRDFEAFF.

In this sample, this clonotype turned up many times. This chain joins TRBV6-5 and TRBJ1-2; D gene unclear. The CDR3 runs 12 residues. The V end lost 0 bases, the J end lost 4 bases, and 3 bases lay between the germline ends. Germline loops: CDR1 MNHEY, CDR2 SVGAGI. The CDR3 sequence: CASSYSGYGYTF. CDR3 nucleotide sequence: TGTGCCAGCAGTTACTCCGGCTATGGCTACACCTTC.

This clonotype was seen many times. The genes are TRBV19 and TRBJ1-1; 7 positions agree with TRBD1. The germline CDR1 and CDR2 sequences are LNHDA and SQIVND (reference sequence). The CDR3 length is 15 residues. The V and J ends lost 3 bases and 0 bases, in that order; junction bases with no gene match: 4. CDR3 sequence: CASSIKGQMNTEAFF. The CDR3 nucleotides read TGTGCCAGTAGTATTAAGGGACAGATGAACACTGAAGCTTTCTTT. The variable domain in full, completed from reference TRBV19 and TRBJ1-1, reads DGGITQSPKYLFRKEGQNVTLSCEQNLNHDAMYWYRQDPGQGLRLIYYSQIVNDFQKGDIAEGYSVSREKKESFPLTVTSAQKNPTAFYLCASSIKGQMNTEAFFGQGTRLTVV.

This clonotype was observed a handful of times. It may be a read error: a sequence one base away is much more abundant. The V call is TRBV12-2, the J call TRBJ1-2. TRBV12-2 is a known pseudogene. This CDR3 region has 17 residues. Here the CDR3 reads CASRQEWTPRRTYGYTF. The CDR3 nucleotides are TGTGCAAGTCGCCAAGAATGGACTCCACGAAGGACCTATGGCTACACCTTC.